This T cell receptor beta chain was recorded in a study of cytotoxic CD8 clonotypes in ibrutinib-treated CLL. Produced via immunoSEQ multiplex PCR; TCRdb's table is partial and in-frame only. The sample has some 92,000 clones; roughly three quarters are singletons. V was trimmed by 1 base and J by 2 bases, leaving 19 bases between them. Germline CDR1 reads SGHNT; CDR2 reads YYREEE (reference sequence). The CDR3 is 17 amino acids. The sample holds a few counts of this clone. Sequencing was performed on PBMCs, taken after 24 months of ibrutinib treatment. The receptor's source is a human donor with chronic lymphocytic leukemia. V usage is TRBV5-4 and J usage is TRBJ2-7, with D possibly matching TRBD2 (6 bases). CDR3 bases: TGTGCCAGCAGCTTGAAGTCAGGTCCCCGGGGGACCTACGAGCAGTACTTC. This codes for CASSLKSGPRGTYEQYF.